This T cell receptor (beta chain) was recorded in a study of T cells after yellow fever vaccination. Notes on the study in general: The CD4 and CD8 compartments had a small share of their clonotypes in common. A large majority of primary-vaccination clones showed up again after the booster (96% CD4, around 88% CD8).

TCRdb used MiXCR to reprocess the 5' RACE reads, holding one entry per CDR3 protein. The sample shows roughly 260,000 distinct CDR3 sequences, approximately 13% of them seen only once. On this clonotype: Its antigen is currently unknown.

Trimming cost V 10 bases and J 2 bases; bases outside gene matches: 4. The CDR3 sequence is 14 residues long. The gene calls are TRBV12-3 or TRBV12-4 and TRBJ2-2, with 10 bases that match TRBD1. The sample in question was CD4+ T cells sorted from PBMCs, obtained 45 days after the yellow fever booster vaccination. The source is a man aged 25 to 45 who received the YFV17D yellow fever vaccine. CDR3 protein: CATMTGGNTGELFF. CDR3 DNA sequence: TGTGCCACCATGACAGGGGGCAACACCGGGGAGCTGTTTTTT.